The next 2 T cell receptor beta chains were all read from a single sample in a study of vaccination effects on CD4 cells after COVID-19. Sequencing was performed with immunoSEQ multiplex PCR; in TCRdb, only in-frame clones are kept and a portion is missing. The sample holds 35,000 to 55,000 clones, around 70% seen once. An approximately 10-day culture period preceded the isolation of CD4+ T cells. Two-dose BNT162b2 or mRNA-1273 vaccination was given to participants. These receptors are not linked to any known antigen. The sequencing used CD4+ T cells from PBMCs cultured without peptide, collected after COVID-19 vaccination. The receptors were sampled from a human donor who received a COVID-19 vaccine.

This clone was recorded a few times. The CDR3 loop is CASSSGQVNTGELFF. The CDR3 nucleotides read TGTGCCAGCAGCTCTGGACAGGTTAACACCGGGGAGCTGTTTTTT. V gene TRBV5-4 combines with J gene TRBJ2-2; 7 bases map to TRBD1. Germline CDR1 and CDR2: SGHNT and YYREEE (reference sequence). The CDR3 consists of 15 residues. The V segment lost 3 bases and the J segment 2 bases; nucleotides outside the gene matches: 4.

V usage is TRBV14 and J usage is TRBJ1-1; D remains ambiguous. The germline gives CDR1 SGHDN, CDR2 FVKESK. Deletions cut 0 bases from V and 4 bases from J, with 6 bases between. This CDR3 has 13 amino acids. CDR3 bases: TGTGCCAGCAGCCAAGATTTGCTCACTGAAGCTTTCTTT. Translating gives CASSQDLLTEAFF.